Reported below is one T cell receptor beta chain. Its specificity is unknown. The data are from a study of T-cell memory formation after mild COVID-19. About the study: Clustering of TCRs was largely donor specific. The study, taken as a whole, reports: Clones that shrank (day 15 to 85) were balanced CD4/CD8, whereas later expanders leaned CD4+. Pre-infection memory carried some responding clones, suggesting that cross-reactive memory joined.

TCRdb fed the 5' RACE reads into MiXCR, producing one record per CDR3 protein. The table includes roughly 480,000 distinct CDR3 sequences, around a quarter detected once. Germline lookup yields CDR1 MNHNY and CDR2 SVGAGI (reference sequence). The CDR3 loop spans 16 amino acids. The J segment lost 6 bases and the V segment lost 6 bases, leaving 11 bases of the junction unmatched. The sequencing sample was made of PBMCs or a T cell subset sorted from them (not recorded which). The receptor was isolated from an adult woman who had mild COVID-19 (a few samples of this study predate the infection). Cell type and time point are not known. V is TRBV6-6 and J is TRBJ2-1; TRBD2 matches at 10 bases. DNA of the CDR3: TGTGCCAGCAGGCCTGAACTAGCGGGACTCCGCAATGAGCAGTTCTTC. Amino acid sequence: CASRPELAGLRNEQFF.